A selection of T cell receptor beta chains follows, all from one sample in a study of blood T cell repertoires in COVID-19. Generated by immunoSEQ multiplex PCR, the TCRdb table keeps only in-frame clones and is missing some. The data show around 310,000 clones, with approximately 90% seen just once and roughly 4% held by the top ten. Sequenced input: peripheral blood. The source of these receptors is a woman aged 45-65 years with active or convalescent COVID-19. CDR3s include the opening cysteine and the closing phenylalanine or tryptophan. A D gene is named only where the DNA matches it firmly. Rows may omit the clone size; those that give it use once, few, many or a size class.

TRBD2	-	TRBV27	TRBJ2-7	TGTGCCAGCAGTCCTAGACTAGCGGGAGTCTTTGCGGAGCAGTACTTC	CASSPRLAGVFAEQYF
TRBD2	once	TRBV4-2	TRBJ2-2	TGTGCCAGCAGCTCTAGCGGGACCTCCACCGGGGAGCTGTTTTTT	CASSSSGTSTGELFF
-	-	TRBV29-1	TRBJ2-7	TGCAGCGTTGAAGGGGGCAAGGGGCCCCTCTACGAGCAGTACTTC	CSVEGGKGPLYEQYF
TRBD2	-	TRBV5-1	TRBJ2-3	TGCGCCAGCAGCCTAGACGGGATAGCGGGTTGGAGAACACAGGATACGCAGTATTTT	CASSLDGIAGWRTQDTQYF
TRBD1	-	TRBV28	TRBJ2-7	TGTGCCAGCAGTTCTGGACAGGGGGCACCCTACGAGCAGTACTTC	CASSSGQGAPYEQYF
-	-	TRBV28	TRBJ1-1	TGTGCCAGCAGTTGGAGGGCTGAAGCTTTCTTT	CASSWRAEAFF
-	-	TRBV4-1	TRBJ2-2	TGCGCCAGCAGCCTTGTTATCACCGGGGAGCTGTTTTTT	CASSLVITGELFF
TRBD1	-	TRBV7-2	TRBJ1-2	TGTGCCAGCAGCTTCCCCGGGACAGGGGGTTTTTGGCGTGGCTACACCTTC	CASSFPGTGGFWRGYTF
-	few	TRBV7-2	TRBJ2-5	TGTGCCAGCAGCCCAGCGTACAAAGAGACCCAGTACTTC	CASSPAYKETQYF
TRBD1	-	TRBV7-6	TRBJ2-7	TGTGCCAGCAGCGAGGGGGGTACAGGGGGGCGGCAGTACTTC	CASSEGGTGGRQYF
-	-	TRBV30	TRBJ1-1	TGTGCCTGGCGTCTACAGGGACACACTGAAGCTTTCTTT	CAWRLQGHTEAFF
TRBD2	-	TRBV11-2	TRBJ2-3	TGTGCCAGCAGCTTAGATGGCCTAGCGGGAATCGTAGATACGCAGTATTTT	CASSLDGLAGIVDTQYF
-	-	TRBV13	TRBJ2-3	TGTGCCAGCAGCCCGCGGGTAGGGGAGGTCACAGATACGCAGTATTTT	CASSPRVGEVTDTQYF
-	-	TRBV6-5	TRBJ2-5	TGTGCCAGCAGTAGACTATTCAGGGAGACCCAGTACTTC	CASSRLFRETQYF
TRBD2	-	TRBV2	TRBJ2-7	TGTGCCAGCAGTGCTACTAGCGACTACGAGCAGTACTTC	CASSATSDYEQYF
-	-	TRBV29-1	TRBJ1-2	TGCAGCGTTGAAGACAGGTTAGCTAACTATGGCTACACCTTC	CSVEDRLANYGYTF
TRBD2	-	TRBV27	TRBJ2-1	TGTGCCAGCAGTCCACAAACTAGCGGCTCCTACAATGAGCAGTTCTTC	CASSPQTSGSYNEQFF